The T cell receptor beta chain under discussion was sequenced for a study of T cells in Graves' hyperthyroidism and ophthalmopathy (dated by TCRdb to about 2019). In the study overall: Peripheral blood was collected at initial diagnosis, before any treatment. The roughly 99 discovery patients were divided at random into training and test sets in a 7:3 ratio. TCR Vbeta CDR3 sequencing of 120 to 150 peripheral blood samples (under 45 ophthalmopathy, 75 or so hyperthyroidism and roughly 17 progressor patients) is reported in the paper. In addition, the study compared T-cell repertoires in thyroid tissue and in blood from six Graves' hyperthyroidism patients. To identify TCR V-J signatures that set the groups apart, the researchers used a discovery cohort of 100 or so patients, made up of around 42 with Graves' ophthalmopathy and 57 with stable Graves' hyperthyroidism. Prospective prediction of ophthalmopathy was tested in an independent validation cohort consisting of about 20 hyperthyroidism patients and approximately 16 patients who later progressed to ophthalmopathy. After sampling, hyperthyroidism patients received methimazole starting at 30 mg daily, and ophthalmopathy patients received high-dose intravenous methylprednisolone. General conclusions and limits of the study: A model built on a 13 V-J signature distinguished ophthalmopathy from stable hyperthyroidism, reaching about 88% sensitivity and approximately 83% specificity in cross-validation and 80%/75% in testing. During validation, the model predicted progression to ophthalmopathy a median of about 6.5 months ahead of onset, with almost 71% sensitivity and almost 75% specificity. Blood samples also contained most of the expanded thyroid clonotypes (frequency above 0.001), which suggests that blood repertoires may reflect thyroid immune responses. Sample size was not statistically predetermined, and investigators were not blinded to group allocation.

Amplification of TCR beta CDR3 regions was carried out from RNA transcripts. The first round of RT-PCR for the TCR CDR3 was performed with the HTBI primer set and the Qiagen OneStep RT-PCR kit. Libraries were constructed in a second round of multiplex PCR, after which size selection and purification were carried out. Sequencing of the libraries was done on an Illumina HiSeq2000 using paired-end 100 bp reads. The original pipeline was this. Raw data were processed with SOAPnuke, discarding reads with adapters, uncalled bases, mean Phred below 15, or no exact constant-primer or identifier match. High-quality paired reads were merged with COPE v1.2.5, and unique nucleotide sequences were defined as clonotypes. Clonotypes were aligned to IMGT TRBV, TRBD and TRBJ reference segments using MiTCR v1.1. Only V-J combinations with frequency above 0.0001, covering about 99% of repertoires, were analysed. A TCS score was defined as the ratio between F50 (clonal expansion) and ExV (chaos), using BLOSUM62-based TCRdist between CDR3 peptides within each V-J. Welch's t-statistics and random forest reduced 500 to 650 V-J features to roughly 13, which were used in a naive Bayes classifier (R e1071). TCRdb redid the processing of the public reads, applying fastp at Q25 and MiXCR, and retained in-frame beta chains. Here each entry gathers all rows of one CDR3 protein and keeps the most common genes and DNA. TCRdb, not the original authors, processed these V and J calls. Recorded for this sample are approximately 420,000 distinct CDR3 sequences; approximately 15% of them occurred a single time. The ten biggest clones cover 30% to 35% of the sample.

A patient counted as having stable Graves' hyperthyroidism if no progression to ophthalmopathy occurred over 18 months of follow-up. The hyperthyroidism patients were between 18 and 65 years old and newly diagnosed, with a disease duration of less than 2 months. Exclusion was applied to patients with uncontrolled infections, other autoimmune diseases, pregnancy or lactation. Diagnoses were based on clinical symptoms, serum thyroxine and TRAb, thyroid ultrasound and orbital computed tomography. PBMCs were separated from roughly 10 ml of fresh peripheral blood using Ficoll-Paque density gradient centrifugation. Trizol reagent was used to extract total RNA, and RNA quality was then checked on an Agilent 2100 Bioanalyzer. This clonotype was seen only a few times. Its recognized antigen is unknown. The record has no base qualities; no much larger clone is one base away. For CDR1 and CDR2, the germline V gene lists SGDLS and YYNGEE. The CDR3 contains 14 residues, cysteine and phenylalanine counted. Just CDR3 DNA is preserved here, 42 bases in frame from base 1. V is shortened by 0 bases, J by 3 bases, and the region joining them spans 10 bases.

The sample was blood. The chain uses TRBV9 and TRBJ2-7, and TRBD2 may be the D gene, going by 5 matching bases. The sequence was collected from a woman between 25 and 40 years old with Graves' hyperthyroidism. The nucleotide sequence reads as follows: TGTGCCAGCAGCGTAGTTCCGGGAAACTACGAGCAGTACTTC. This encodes CASSVVPGNYEQYF.